This T cell receptor beta chain was identified in a study of Graves' ophthalmopathy and Graves' hyperthyroidism. Study-wide findings and caveats: With a specificity of just over 72% and a sensitivity of about 71%, the model predicted ophthalmopathy progression. Among expanded thyroid clonotypes above 0.001 frequency, most also occurred in blood.

As the template, RNA transcripts were used to amplify TCR beta CDR3 regions. Amplification began with first-round RT-PCR using HTBI primers, then second-round multiplex PCR was performed. MiXCR was run by TCRdb on the multiplex PCR reads, yielding one entry per CDR3 protein. The table lists a few hundred thousand distinct CDR3 sequences, approximately 21% of them singletons. Germline CDR1 and CDR2: LGHDT and YNNKEL (reference sequence). The CDR3 is 16 residues long. Trimming removed 3 bases from V and 3 bases from J, with 12 bases in between. Concerning this clonotype itself: Its matching antigen is unknown.

Excluded: other autoimmune disease, uncontrolled infection, pregnancy or lactation. PBMCs came from 10 ml of fresh peripheral blood. The rearrangement links TRBV3-1 to TRBJ1-6, with D tentatively TRBD1 (6 bases). This receptor was taken from a woman aged 50 to 60 with Graves' ophthalmopathy. The sequenced sample consisted of peripheral blood. The CDR3 sequence is CASSQGGGSYNSPLHF. The CDR3 DNA is TGTGCCAGCAGCCAGGGGGGCGGAAGCTATAATTCACCCCTCCACTTT.